This passage covers 29 T cell receptor beta chains from one sample sequenced in a study of blood T cell repertoires in COVID-19. The assay was immunoSEQ multiplex PCR, and TCRdb's table has in-frame clones only and misses some. Here the sample spans hundreds of thousands of clones, 65% to 90% being singletons. Sequencing was carried out using peripheral blood. All receptors derive from a woman aged 70 to 79 with acute or convalescent COVID-19.

Of note for this clone: This specimen includes other DNA sequences encoding the same CDR3. The V call is TRBV7-2, the J call TRBJ2-2, with no clear D. Trimming stripped 1 base from V and 4 bases from J, with 7 bases between. There are 14 residues in the CDR3. Looked up from germline, CDR1 is SGHTA and CDR2 is FQGNSA. The CDR3 DNA reads TGTGCCAGCAGCTTAGATTCGTTCACCGGGGAGCTGTTTTTT. Translating gives CASSLDSFTGELFF.

The chain links TRBV18 to TRBJ1-4, with 7 bases fitting TRBD1. The germline V gene has CDR1 KGHSH and CDR2 LQKENI. V lost 3 bases, J lost 8 bases, and 9 bases stayed unmatched. The CDR3 length is 15 residues. CDR3 nucleotides: TGTGCCAGCTCACCCTTTTCGGGACAGCGGGAAAAACTGTTTTTT. It is translated as CASSPFSGQREKLFF.

In its sample, this clone was seen a few times. The chain employs TRBV12-3 or TRBV12-4 and TRBJ1-2; TRBD1 is a possible D gene (6 bases). V was pared by 3 bases and J by 7 bases, with 12 bases between. The length of the CDR3 is 13 residues. The CDR3 DNA sequence: TGTGCCAGCAGTTTCCGGGGGGCGGGTGGCTACACCTTC. This sequence encodes CASSFRGAGGYTF.

The CDR3 sequence is CSVALDSSGNTIYF. CDR3 nucleotides: TGCAGCGTTGCCCTTGACAGCTCTGGAAACACCATATATTTT. The rearrangement joins TRBV29-1 to TRBJ1-3; D possibly corresponds to TRBD1 (5 bases). The ends were cut back, 4 bases at V and 0 bases at J, with 10 bases in the middle. The germline V gene has CDR1 SQVTM and CDR2 ANQGSEA. The CDR3 has 14 amino acids.

In its sample, this clone was seen a few times. The gene calls are TRBV5-1 and TRBJ2-2, with a possible D match to TRBD1 (6 bases). Trimming cost V 5 bases and J 4 bases, with 12 bases left between them. This CDR3 has 14 residues. Germline V gene data show CDR1 as SGHRS and CDR2 as YFSETQ. DNA for the CDR3: TGCGCCAGCAGATTGACAGGAACCACCGGGGAGCTGTTTTTT. It specifies CASRLTGTTGELFF.

This chain links TRBV2 with TRBJ1-2; 8 positions match TRBD1. Trimming at V came to 3 bases and at J to 2 bases, leaving 11 bases not matched to a gene. The CDR3 is made up of 17 amino acids. Looked up from germline, CDR1 is SNHLY and CDR2 is FYNNEI. The CDR3 DNA reads TGTGCCAGCAGTGATACGCCCAGGGGGCGGGAGAACTATGGCTACACCTTC. As protein: CASSDTPRGRENYGYTF.

The chain recombines TRBV11-2 with TRBJ1-1; the D gene is possibly TRBD1 (5 bases). The CDR3 runs to 15 residues. Per the germline V gene, CDR1 is SGHAT and CDR2 is FQNNGV. The V and J ends lost 1 base and 1 base respectively, with 10 bases between them. For the CDR3, the DNA is TGTGCCAGCAGCTTAGGACAGCTTCGGAACACTGAAGCTTTCTTT. Encoded protein: CASSLGQLRNTEAFF.

V usage is TRBV7-2 and J usage is TRBJ1-1; D not certain. From germline, CDR1 is SGHTA and CDR2 FQGNSA. There are 15 residues in the CDR3. V gave up 1 base and J gave up 2 bases, with 11 bases separating them. Here the CDR3 DNA reads TGTGCCAGCAGCTTAGAACAAACATTTAACACTGAAGCTTTCTTT. This translates into CASSLEQTFNTEAFF.

The rearrangement links TRBV5-8 to TRBJ1-1; D not certain. The CDR3 length is 15 residues. Trimming took 5 bases from V and 4 from J, leaving 18 bases between them. Germline lookup yields CDR1 SGHTS and CDR2 YDEGEE. The CDR3, as DNA: TGTGCCAGCAGTCGCGTGTTGGTGTCTCTCACTGAAGCTTTCTTT. Translating it yields CASSRVLVSLTEAFF.

Note on this clone: Other DNA sequences in the same sample also yield this CDR3. The rearrangement links TRBV5-1 to TRBJ1-2, with a possible D match to TRBD1 (5 bases). The V and J ends lost 0 bases and 7 bases respectively, with 13 bases between them. The CDR3 length is 14 residues. The germline V gene has CDR1 SGHRS and CDR2 YFSETQ. The CDR3 DNA reads TGCGCCAGCAGCTTGGCCCTGGGGGAGGGTGGCTACACCTTC. Translating gives CASSLALGEGGYTF. Full variable domain (outside the CDR3, taken from reference TRBV5-1 and TRBJ1-2): KAGVTQTPRYLIKTRGQQVTLSCSPISGHRSVSWYQQTPGQGLQFLFEYFSETQRNKGNFPGRFSGRQFSNSRSEMNVSTLELGDSALYLCASSLALGEGGYTFGSGTRLTVV.

V gene TRBV5-1 combines with J gene TRBJ1-4; 7 bases match TRBD1. The CDR3 contains 16 residues. V dropped 2 bases and J dropped 4; count of bases not matched to a gene: 8. Germline V gene data show CDR1 as SGHRS and CDR2 as YFSETQ. The CDR3 sequence is CASSFGTAPRNEKLFF. The CDR3 DNA is TGCGCCAGCAGCTTCGGGACAGCGCCACGTAATGAAAAACTGTTTTTT.

This clone was counted a few times. The genes are TRBV5-1 and TRBJ2-5; possibly TRBD2 for D (7 bases). This CDR3 spans 13 amino acids. Germline CDR1 and CDR2: SGHRS and YFSETQ. V was shortened by 4 bases and J by 3 bases, with 10 bases between the two germline ends. The CDR3 region has the DNA TGCGCCAGCAGCAGGGGGGGCGAAGAGACCCAGTACTTC. Protein product: CASSRGGEETQYF.

This sequence joins TRBV6-5 and TRBJ1-6; no clear D. Trimming left V 6 bases short and J 5 bases short, with 14 bases between. The germline gives CDR1 MNHEY, CDR2 SVGAGI. The CDR3 is 15 residues long. The CDR3 reads CASSNGRVNNSPLHF. For the CDR3, the DNA is TGTGCCAGCAGCAACGGGAGGGTCAATAATTCACCCCTCCACTTT.

This clone was counted a single time. This sequence joins TRBV5-1 and TRBJ1-5; possibly TRBD1 for D (6 bases). CDR1 is SGHRS, CDR2 YFSETQ, per germline. This CDR3 contains 14 residues. Trimming took 4 bases from V and 0 from J, leaving 8 bases between them. The CDR3 DNA follows: TGCGCCAGCAGCGCGGACAGTAGCAATCAGCCCCAGCATTTT. It is translated as CASSADSSNQPQHF.

This sequence joins TRBV5-5 and TRBJ1-5; maybe TRBD1 (6 bases). The germline V and J ends were trimmed by 3 bases and 5 bases, with 9 bases remaining between them. This CDR3 is built from 13 residues. Per germline, CDR1 SGHKS and CDR2 YYEKEE (reference sequence). The CDR3 is CASSWDMDQPQHF. In DNA, the CDR3 is TGTGCCAGCAGCTGGGACATGGATCAGCCCCAGCATTTT.

The table lists this clone with a count of one. The J gene is TRBJ2-7, the V gene TRBV12-1; the table's D call, TRBD1, was not checked against the DNA. TRBV12-1 is a listed pseudogene. The length of the CDR3 is 22 residues. The CDR3 loop is CASSLIRIADRGAPQPYYEQYF. CDR3 nucleotides: TGTGCCAGCAGCTTAATTAGGATCGCGGACAGGGGGGCGCCTCAGCCATACTACGAGCAGTACTTC.

This clone was seen only a few times. The chain uses TRBV19 and TRBJ1-1, with TRBD1 matching over 7 bases. This CDR3 has 16 residues. Germline V lookup: CDR1 LNHDA, CDR2 SQIVND (reference sequence). The V and J ends lost 5 bases and 0 bases, in that order; junction bases with no gene match: 9. CDR3 amino acids: CASSPRDSWMNTEAFF. The CDR3 bases are TGTGCCAGTAGTCCCAGGGACAGCTGGATGAACACTGAAGCTTTCTTT. Variable domain in full (rest from reference TRBV19 and TRBJ1-1): DGGITQSPKYLFRKEGQNVTLSCEQNLNHDAMYWYRQDPGQGLRLIYYSQIVNDFQKGDIAEGYSVSREKKESFPLTVTSAQKNPTAFYLCASSPRDSWMNTEAFFGQGTRLTVV.

V and J are TRBV6-5 and TRBJ2-7; possible D gene TRBD1, 6 bases. CDR3 length equals 14 residues. V was cut by 6 bases and J by 5 bases, with 17 bases left in between. Germline V gene data show CDR1 as MNHEY and CDR2 as SVGAGI. The CDR3 DNA is TGTGCCAGCAGCCTTGGGATGGGGGCCCACGAGCAGTACTTC. Translated: CASSLGMGAHEQYF.

The chain carries TRBV27 and TRBJ1-3; 7 bases fit TRBD1. Germline CDR1 is MNHEY and CDR2 is SMNVEV (reference sequence). V lost 5 bases and J lost 0; bases outside the gene matches: 7. The CDR3 consists of 16 residues. DNA of the CDR3: TGTGCCAGCAGTCGTGACAGGGCGATCTCTGGAAACACCATATATTTT. Protein product: CASSRDRAISGNTIYF.

CDR3 amino acids: CASSSPGLTNNEQFF. The CDR3 DNA sequence: TGTGCCAGCAGCTCCCCGGGACTAACAAACAATGAGCAGTTCTTC. The chain joins TRBV11-3 to TRBJ2-1; 7 bases agree with TRBD2. V gave up 4 bases and J gave up 5 bases; unmatched junction bases: 8. Germline CDR1 SGHNT, CDR2 YENEEA. The CDR3 loop spans 15 amino acids.

The J gene is TRBJ1-1, the V gene TRBV18, with D possibly matching TRBD1 (5 bases). The V gene lost 5 bases and the J gene lost 1 base, with 14 bases spanning the gap. The CDR3 covers 15 residues. Germline CDR1 and CDR2: KGHSH and LQKENI. The chain's CDR3 is CASSTQGAPNTEAFF. CDR3 nucleotides: TGTGCCAGCTCAACTCAAGGGGCCCCGAACACTGAAGCTTTCTTT. Looking up the rest from reference TRBV18 and TRBJ1-1 gives the full variable domain: NAGVMQNPRHLVRRRGQEARLRCSPMKGHSHVYWYRQLPEEGLKFMVYLQKENIIDESGMPKERFSAEFPKEGPSILRIQQVVRGDSAAYFCASSTQGAPNTEAFFGQGTRLTVV.

The V and J genes are TRBV5-4 and TRBJ2-3, with TRBD1 matching 9 bases. The J segment lost 2 bases and the V segment lost 4 bases, leaving 5 bases of the junction unmatched. The CDR3 contains 15 residues. CDR1 and CDR2 (germline): SGHNT, YYREEE (reference sequence). The CDR3 region is CASSAGQGITDTQYF. The CDR3 bases are TGTGCCAGCAGCGCGGGACAGGGAATCACAGATACGCAGTATTTT.

The chain is built from TRBV5-4 and TRBJ1-6; 8 bases are a match to TRBD1. Germline values: CDR1 SGHNT, CDR2 YYREEE (reference sequence). CDR3 length: 14 residues. After removal of 9 bases from V and 7 bases from J, the junction contained 9 bases not matched to a gene. The chain's CDR3 is CATLRGTGNSPLHF. The CDR3 DNA sequence: TGTGCCACCCTTCGCGGGACAGGCAATTCACCCCTCCACTTT.

The rearrangement joins TRBV6-5 to TRBJ1-4, with 9 bases aligning to TRBD1. Germline trimming cut 6 bases from V and 8 bases from J; bases unmatched to any gene: 10. Germline loops: CDR1 MNHEY, CDR2 SVGAGI. The CDR3 is made up of 15 amino acids. CDR3 loop: CASSYLTGGGEKLFF. CDR3 bases: TGTGCCAGCAGCTACCTGACAGGGGGTGGGGAAAAACTGTTTTTT.

The chain recombines TRBV19 with TRBJ2-7, with TRBD1 identical over 9 bases. Trimming took 5 bases from V and 4 from J; bases not matched to a gene: 9. Germline CDR1 is LNHDA and CDR2 is SQIVND (reference sequence). This CDR3 region has 15 residues. The CDR3 DNA sequence: TGTGCCAGTAGTTCCATCGGGACAGGGATTTACGAGCAGTACTTC. Translating it yields CASSSIGTGIYEQYF.

The chain combines TRBV7-2 with TRBJ1-6, with 7 bases matching TRBD1. This CDR3 spans 15 amino acids. V lost 0 bases to trimming and J lost 10 bases; unmatched junction nucleotides: 6. Germline loops: CDR1 SGHTA, CDR2 FQGNSA. The CDR3 loop reads CASSLAATGESPLHF. The CDR3 coding sequence is TGTGCCAGCAGCTTAGCGGCAACAGGGGAGTCACCCCTCCACTTT.

This chain joins TRBV20-1 and TRBJ2-1; the D gene is possibly TRBD2 (5 bases). Looked up from germline, CDR1 is DFQATT and CDR2 is SNEGSKA (reference sequence). V was trimmed by 3 bases and J by 0 bases, leaving 9 bases between them. This CDR3 comprises 14 residues. CDR3 DNA sequence: TGCAGTGCTAGTAGAGGGCCCTCCTACAATGAGCAGTTCTTC. Its protein product is CSASRGPSYNEQFF.

This CDR3 reads CASSLARGRFDEQYF. The CDR3, as DNA: TGTGCCAGCAGTTTAGCGAGGGGGCGTTTCGACGAGCAGTACTTC. This chain connects TRBV27 to TRBJ2-7, with 7 bases aligning to TRBD1. The CDR3 has 15 residues. Trimming removed 2 bases from V and 5 bases from J; junction bases left unmatched: 9. Looked up from germline, CDR1 is MNHEY and CDR2 is SMNVEV (reference sequence).

The V call is TRBV28, the J call TRBJ2-3, with D perhaps TRBD1 (6 bases). Germline values: CDR1 MDHEN, CDR2 SYDVKM. This CDR3 comprises 16 residues. Between the trimmed V and J ends, which lost 7 bases and 0 bases, there was a span of 17 bases. CDR3 in amino acids: CASTEQGGLSTDTQYF. CDR3 bases: TGTGCCAGCACCGAACAGGGCGGCCTTAGCACAGATACGCAGTATTTT.